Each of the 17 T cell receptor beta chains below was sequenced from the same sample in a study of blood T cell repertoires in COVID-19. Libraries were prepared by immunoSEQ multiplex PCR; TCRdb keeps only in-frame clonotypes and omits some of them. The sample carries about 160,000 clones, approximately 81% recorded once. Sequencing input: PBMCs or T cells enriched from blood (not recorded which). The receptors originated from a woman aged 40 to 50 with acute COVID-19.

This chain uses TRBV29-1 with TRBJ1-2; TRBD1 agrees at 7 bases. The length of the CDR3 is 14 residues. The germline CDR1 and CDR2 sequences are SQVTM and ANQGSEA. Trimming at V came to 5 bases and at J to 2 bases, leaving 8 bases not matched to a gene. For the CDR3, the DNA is TGCAGCGTTACGACGGGACAGAGCAACTATGGCTACACCTTC. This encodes CSVTTGQSNYGYTF.

CDR3 loop: CATSDQQGNEQFF. CDR3 sequence (DNA): TGTGCCACCAGTGATCAACAGGGGAATGAGCAGTTCTTC. The rearrangement uses TRBV24-1 and TRBJ2-1; 7 bases fit TRBD1. Unmatched junction bases numbered 2, after V lost 3 bases and J lost 7 bases. The CDR3 totals 13 residues. CDR1 is KGHDR and CDR2 is SFDVKD in the germline V gene.

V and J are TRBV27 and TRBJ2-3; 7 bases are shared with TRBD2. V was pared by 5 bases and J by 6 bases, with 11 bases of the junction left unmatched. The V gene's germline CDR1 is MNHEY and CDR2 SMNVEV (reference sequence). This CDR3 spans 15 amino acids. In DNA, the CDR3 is TGTGCCAGCAGTCGGTCGGGACTCGGGAGGGATACGCAGTATTTT. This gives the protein CASSRSGLGRDTQYF.

Here the CDR3 reads CASSQDRKGGIAKNIQYF. As DNA, the CDR3 is TGTGCCAGCAGCCAAGACCGCAAGGGGGGGATAGCCAAAAACATTCAGTACTTC. V usage is TRBV3-1 (or the pseudogene TRBV3-2) and J usage is TRBJ2-4; D perhaps matches TRBD2 (7 bases). V was clipped by 0 bases and J by 0 bases, with 15 bases between them. Germline assignment: CDR1 LGHDT and CDR2 YNNKEL (reference sequence). The CDR3 totals 18 residues.

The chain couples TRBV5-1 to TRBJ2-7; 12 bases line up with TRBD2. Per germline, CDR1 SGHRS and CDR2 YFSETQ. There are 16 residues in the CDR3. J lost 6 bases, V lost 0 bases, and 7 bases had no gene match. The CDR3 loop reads CASSLVPSGRAGEQYF. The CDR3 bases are TGCGCCAGCAGCTTGGTGCCTAGCGGGAGGGCCGGCGAGCAGTACTTC.

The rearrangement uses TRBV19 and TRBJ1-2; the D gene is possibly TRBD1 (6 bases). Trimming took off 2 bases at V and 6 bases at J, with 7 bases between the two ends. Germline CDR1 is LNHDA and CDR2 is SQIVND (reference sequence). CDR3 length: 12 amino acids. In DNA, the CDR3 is TGTGCCAGTAGTATAAGGGGGAATGGCTACACCTTC. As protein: CASSIRGNGYTF.

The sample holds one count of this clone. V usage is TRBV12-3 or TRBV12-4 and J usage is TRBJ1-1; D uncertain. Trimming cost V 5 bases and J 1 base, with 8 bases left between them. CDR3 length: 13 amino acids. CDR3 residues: CASSPNRNTEAFF. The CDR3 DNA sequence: TGTGCCAGCAGTCCGAACAGGAACACTGAAGCTTTCTTT.

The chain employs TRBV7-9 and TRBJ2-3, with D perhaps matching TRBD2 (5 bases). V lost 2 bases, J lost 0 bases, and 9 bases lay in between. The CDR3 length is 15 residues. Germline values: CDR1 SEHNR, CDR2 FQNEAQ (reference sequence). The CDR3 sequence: CASSLLAPSTDTQYF. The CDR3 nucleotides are TGTGCCAGCAGCTTATTAGCGCCGAGCACAGATACGCAGTATTTT.

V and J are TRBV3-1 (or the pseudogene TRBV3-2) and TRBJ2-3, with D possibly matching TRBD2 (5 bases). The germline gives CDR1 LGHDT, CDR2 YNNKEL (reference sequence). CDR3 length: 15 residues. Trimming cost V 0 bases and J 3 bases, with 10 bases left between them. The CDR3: CASSQDRGRTDTQYF. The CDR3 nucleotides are TGTGCCAGCAGCCAAGATCGGGGAAGGACAGATACGCAGTATTTT.

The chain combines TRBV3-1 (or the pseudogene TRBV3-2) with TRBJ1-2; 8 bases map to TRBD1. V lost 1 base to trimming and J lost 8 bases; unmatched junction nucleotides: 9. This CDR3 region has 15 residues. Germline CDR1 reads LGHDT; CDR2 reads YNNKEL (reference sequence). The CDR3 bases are TGTGCCAGCAGCCAAGTTCCAGGGGGCGGAGGAGGCTACACCTTC. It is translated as CASSQVPGGGGGYTF.

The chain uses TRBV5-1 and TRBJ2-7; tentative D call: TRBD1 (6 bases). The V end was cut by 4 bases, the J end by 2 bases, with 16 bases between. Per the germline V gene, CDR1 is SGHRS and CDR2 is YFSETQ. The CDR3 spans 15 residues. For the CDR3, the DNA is TGCGCCAGCAGCCGTACCATGGGGGCTCCCTACGAGCAGTACTTC. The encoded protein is CASSRTMGAPYEQYF.

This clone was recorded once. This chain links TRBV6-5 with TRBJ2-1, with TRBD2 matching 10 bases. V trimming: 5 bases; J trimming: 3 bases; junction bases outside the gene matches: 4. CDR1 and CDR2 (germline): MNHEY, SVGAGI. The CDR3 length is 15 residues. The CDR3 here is CASSLTSGYYNEQFF. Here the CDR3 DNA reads TGTGCCAGCAGTCTGACTAGCGGGTACTACAATGAGCAGTTCTTC.

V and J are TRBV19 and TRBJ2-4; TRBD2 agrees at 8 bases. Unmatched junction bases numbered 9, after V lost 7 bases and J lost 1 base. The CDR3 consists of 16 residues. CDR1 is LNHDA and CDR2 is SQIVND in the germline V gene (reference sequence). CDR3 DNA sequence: TGTGCCAGTACCCCCGGGGGGGCGCTTGCCAAAAACATTCAGTACTTC. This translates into CASTPGGALAKNIQYF.

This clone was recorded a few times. This CDR3 reads CATSDPGTSGYNEQFF. CDR3 bases: TGTGCCACCAGTGATCCCGGGACTAGCGGGTACAATGAGCAGTTCTTC. The rearrangement links TRBV24-1 to TRBJ2-1; TRBD2 agrees at 12 bases. Germline CDR1 KGHDR, CDR2 SFDVKD. The CDR3 sequence is 16 residues long. V lost 3 bases, J lost 4 bases, and 3 bases stayed unmatched.

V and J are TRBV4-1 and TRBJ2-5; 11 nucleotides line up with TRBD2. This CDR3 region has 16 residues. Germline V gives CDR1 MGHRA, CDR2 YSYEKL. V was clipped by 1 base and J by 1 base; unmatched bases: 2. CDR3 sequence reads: CASSQVGTSGQETQYF. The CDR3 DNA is TGCGCCAGCAGCCAAGTGGGGACTAGCGGCCAAGAGACCCAGTACTTC.

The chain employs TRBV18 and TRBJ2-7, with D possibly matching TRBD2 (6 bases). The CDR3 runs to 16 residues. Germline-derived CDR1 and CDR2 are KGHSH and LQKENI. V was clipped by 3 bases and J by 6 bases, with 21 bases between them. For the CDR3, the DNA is TGTGCCAGCTCACCCCCGGGGGTCACAAGGGTCGGCGAGCAGTACTTC. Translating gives CASSPPGVTRVGEQYF.

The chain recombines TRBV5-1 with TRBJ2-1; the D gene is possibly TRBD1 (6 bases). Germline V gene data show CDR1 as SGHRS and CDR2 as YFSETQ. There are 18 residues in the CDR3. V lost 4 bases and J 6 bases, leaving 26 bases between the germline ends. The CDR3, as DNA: TGCGCCAGCAGCGCGGCCCCCCAGGGGTCGGGTTTAGGCAATGAGCAGTTCTTC. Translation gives CASSAAPQGSGLGNEQFF. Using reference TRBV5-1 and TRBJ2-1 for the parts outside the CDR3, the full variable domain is KAGVTQTPRYLIKTRGQQVTLSCSPISGHRSVSWYQQTPGQGLQFLFEYFSETQRNKGNFPGRFSGRQFSNSRSEMNVSTLELGDSALYLCASSAAPQGSGLGNEQFFGPGTRLTVL.